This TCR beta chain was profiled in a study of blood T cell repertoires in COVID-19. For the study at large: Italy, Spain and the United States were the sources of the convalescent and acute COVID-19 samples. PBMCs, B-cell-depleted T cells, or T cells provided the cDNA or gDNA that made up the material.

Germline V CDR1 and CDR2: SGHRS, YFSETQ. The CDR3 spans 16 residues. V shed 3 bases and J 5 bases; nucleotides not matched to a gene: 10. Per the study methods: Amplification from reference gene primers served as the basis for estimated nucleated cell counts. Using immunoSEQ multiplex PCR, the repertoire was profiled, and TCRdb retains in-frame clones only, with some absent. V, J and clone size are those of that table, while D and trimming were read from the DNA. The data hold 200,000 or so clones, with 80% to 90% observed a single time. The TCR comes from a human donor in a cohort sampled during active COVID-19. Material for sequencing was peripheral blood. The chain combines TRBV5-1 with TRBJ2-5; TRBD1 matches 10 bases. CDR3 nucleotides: TGCGCCAGCAGCTCCAGCCTGACAGGGGGCACGGAGACCCAGTACTTC. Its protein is CASSSSLTGGTETQYF.